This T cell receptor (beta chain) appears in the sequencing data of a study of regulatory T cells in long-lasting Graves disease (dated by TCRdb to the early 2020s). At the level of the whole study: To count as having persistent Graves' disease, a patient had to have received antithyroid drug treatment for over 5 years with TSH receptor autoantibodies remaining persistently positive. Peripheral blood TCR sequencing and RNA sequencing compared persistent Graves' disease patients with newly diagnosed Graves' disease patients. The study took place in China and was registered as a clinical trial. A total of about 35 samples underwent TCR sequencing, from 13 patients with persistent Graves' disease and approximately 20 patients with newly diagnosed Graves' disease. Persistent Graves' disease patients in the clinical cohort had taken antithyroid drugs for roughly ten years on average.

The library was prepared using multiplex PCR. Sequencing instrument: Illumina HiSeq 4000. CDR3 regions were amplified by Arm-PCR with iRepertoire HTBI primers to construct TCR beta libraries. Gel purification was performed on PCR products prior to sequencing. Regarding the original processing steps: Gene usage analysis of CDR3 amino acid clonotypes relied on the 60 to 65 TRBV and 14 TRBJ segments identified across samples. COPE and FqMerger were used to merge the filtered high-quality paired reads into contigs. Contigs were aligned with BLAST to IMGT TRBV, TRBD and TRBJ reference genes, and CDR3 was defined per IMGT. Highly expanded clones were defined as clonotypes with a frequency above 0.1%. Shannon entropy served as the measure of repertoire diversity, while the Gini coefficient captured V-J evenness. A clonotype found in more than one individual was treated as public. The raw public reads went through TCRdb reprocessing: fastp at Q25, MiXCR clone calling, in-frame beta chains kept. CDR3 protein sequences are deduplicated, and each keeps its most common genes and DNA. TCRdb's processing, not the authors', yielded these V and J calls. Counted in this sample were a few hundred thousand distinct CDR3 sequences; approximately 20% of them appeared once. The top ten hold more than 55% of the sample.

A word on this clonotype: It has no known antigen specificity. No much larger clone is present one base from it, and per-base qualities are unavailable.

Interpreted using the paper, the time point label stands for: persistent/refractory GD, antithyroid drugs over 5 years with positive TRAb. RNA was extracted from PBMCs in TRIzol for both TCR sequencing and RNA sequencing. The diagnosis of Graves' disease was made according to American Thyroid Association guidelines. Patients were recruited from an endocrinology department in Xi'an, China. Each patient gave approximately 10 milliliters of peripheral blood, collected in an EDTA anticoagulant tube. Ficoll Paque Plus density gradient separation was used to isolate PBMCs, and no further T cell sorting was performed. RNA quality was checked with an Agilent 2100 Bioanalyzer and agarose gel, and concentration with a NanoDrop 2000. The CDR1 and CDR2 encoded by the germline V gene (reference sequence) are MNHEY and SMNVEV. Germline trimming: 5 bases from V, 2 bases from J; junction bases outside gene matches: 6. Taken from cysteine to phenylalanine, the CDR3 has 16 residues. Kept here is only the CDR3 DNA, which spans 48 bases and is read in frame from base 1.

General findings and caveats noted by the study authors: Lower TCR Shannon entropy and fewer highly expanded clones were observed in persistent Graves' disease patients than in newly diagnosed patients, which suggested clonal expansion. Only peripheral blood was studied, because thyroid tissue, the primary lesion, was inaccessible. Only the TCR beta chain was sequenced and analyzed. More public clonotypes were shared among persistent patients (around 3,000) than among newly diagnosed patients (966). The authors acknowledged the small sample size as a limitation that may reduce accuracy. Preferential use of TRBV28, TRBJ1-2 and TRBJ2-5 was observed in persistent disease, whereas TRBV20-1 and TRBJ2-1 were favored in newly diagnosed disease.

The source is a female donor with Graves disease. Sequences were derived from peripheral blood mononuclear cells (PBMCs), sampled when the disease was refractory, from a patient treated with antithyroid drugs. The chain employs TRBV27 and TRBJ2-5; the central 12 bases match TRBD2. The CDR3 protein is CASSAGLAGWQETQYF. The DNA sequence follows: TGTGCCAGCAGTGCCGGACTAGCGGGATGGCAAGAGACCCAGTACTTC.